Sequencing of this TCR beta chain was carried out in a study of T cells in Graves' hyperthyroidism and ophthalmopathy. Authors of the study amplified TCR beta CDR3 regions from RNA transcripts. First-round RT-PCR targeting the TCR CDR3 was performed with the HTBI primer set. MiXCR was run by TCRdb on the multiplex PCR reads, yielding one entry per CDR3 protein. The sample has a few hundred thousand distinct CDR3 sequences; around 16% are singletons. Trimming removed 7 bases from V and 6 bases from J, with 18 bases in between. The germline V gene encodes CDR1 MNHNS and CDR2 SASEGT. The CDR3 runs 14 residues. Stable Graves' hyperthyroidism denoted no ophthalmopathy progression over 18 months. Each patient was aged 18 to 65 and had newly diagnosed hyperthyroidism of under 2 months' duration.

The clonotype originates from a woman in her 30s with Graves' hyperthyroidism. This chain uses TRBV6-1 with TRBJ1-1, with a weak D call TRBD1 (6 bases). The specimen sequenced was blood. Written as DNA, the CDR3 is TGTGCCAGCACCATGGACAGAGACCAACCTGAAGCTTTCTTT. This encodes CASTMDRDQPEAFF.